Reported below is one TCR beta chain. Antigen specificity is unknown. This CDR3 is built from 16 residues. With V trimmed by 1 base and J by 2 bases, 8 bases remained unmatched. Germline CDR1 is KGHSY and CDR2 is FQNENV. The entry originates in a study of T cell responses to AZD1222 COVID-19 vaccine. Study-wide results and caveats: Spike-wide coverage was observed for vaccine-associated CD4 TCRs, with dominant responses at 160-218 and 743-854. Unmutated variant regions reportedly attract nearly half of all spike-specific TCRs. Baseline seropositivity occurred in only a handful of AZD1222 recipients.

Method: immunoSEQ multiplex PCR; TCRdb's copy keeps in-frame clones and lacks some. The sample holds over 110,000 clones, around 94% seen once. This specimen was peripheral blood, taken after recovery from COVID-19. The receptor comes from an adult who had recovered from COVID-19. V gene TRBV16 combines with J gene TRBJ2-7, with 7 bases that match TRBD1. In nucleotides, the CDR3 is TGTGCCAGCAGCCAATGGTTTCGACAGGGAGCCTACGAGCAGTACTTC. Translation: CASSQWFRQGAYEQYF.